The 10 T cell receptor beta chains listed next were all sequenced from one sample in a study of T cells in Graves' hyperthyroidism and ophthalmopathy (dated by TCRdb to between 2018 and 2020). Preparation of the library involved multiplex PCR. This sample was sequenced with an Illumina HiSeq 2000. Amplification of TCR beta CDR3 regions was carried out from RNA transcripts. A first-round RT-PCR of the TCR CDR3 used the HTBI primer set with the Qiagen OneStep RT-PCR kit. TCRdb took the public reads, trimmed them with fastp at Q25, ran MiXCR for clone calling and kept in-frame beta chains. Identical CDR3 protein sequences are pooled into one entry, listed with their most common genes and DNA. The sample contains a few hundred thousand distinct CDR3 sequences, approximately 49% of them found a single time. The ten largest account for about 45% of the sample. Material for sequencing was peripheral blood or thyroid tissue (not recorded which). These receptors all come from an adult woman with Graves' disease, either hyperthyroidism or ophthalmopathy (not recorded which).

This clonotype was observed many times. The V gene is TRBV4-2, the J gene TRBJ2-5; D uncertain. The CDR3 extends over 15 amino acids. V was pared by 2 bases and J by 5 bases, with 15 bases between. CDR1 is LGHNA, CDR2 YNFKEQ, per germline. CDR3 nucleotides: TGTGCCAGCAGCCAATGGCAGCAGTTCCGGGAGACCCAGTACTTC. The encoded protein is CASSQWQQFRETQYF.

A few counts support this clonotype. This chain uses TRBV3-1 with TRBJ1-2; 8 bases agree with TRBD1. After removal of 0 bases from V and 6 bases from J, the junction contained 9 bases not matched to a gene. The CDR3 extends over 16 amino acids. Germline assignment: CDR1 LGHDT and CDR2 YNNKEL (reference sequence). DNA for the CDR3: TGTGCCAGCAGCCAAGATCTATCCAGGGGGCGGGATGGCTACACCTTC. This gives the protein CASSQDLSRGRDGYTF.

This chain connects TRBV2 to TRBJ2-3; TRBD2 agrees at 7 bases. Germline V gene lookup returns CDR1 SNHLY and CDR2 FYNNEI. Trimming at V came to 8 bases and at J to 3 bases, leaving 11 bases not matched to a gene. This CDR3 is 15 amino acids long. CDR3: CASPGPGGVTDTQYF. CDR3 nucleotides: TGTGCCAGCCCAGGGCCGGGGGGAGTGACAGATACGCAGTATTTT.

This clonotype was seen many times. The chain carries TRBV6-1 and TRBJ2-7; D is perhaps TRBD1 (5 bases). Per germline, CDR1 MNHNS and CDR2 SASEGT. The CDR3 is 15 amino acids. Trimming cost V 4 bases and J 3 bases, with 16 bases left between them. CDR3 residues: CASSVDIPRGYEQYF. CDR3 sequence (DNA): TGTGCCAGCAGTGTAGACATCCCTAGGGGCTACGAGCAGTACTTC.

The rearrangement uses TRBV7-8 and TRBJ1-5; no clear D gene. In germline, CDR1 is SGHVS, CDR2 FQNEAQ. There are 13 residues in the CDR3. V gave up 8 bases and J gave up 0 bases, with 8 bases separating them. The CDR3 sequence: CASADNSNQPQHF. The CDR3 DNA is TGTGCCAGCGCAGACAATAGCAATCAGCCCCAGCATTTT. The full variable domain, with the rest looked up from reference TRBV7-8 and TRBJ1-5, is GAGVSQSPRYKVAKRGQDVALRCDPISGHVSLFWYQQALGQGPEFLTYFQNEAQLDKSGLPSDRFFAERPEGSVSTLKIQRTQQEDSAVYLCASADNSNQPQHFGDGTRLSIL.

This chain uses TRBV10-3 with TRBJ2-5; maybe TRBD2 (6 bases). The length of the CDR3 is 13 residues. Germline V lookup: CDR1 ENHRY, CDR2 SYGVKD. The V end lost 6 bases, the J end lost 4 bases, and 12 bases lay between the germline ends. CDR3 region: CAIRGGHLETQYF. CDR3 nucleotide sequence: TGTGCCATCAGGGGAGGACACTTAGAGACCCAGTACTTC.

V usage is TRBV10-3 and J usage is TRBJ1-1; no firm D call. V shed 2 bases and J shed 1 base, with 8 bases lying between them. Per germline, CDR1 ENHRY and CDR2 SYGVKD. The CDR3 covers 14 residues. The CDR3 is CAISEAAPNTEAFF. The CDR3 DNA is TGTGCCATCAGTGAGGCAGCGCCGAACACTGAAGCTTTCTTT.

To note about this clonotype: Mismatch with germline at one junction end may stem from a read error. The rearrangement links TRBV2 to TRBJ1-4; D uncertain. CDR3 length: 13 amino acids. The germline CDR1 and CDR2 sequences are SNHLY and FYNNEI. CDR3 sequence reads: CASTGLLLAKLLF. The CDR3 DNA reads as TGTGCCAGCACAGGACTATTGTTGGCAAAACTGCTTTTT.

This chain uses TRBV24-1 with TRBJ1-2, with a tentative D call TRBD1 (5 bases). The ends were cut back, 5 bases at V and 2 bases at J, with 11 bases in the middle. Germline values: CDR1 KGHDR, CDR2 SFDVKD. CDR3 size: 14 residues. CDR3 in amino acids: CATSAGGRNYGYTF. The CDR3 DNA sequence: TGTGCCACCAGTGCGGGGGGACGGAACTATGGCTACACCTTC.

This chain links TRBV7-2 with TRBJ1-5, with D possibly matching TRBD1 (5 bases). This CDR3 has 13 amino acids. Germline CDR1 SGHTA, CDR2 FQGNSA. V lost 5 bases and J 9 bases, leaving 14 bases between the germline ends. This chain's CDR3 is CASSPLGGGPQHF. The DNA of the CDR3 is TGTGCCAGCAGCCCACTTGGGGGTGGGCCCCAGCATTTT.